This T cell receptor beta chain is drawn from a study of long-term antiretroviral therapy in people with HIV. Investigators performed immunoSEQ version v3.0 at survey level. Profiling relied on immunoSEQ multiplex PCR, and the TCRdb table lists in-frame clones only, not all of them. Of roughly 6,400 clones in the sample, under 85% were seen once. Germline loops: CDR1 SGHTS, CDR2 YDEGEE. V lost 2 bases to trimming and J lost 2 bases, with 7 bases between them. This CDR3 is built from 13 residues. Material: unsorted PBMCs, obtained 0.5 years before starting antiretroviral therapy. The chain links TRBV5-8 to TRBJ1-2; maybe TRBD1 (6 bases). The sequence came from a man aged 35 to 55 with HIV. The CDR3 loop is CASSLDRNYGYTF. The DNA for the CDR3 is TGTGCCAGCAGCTTAGACAGGAACTATGGCTACACCTTC.